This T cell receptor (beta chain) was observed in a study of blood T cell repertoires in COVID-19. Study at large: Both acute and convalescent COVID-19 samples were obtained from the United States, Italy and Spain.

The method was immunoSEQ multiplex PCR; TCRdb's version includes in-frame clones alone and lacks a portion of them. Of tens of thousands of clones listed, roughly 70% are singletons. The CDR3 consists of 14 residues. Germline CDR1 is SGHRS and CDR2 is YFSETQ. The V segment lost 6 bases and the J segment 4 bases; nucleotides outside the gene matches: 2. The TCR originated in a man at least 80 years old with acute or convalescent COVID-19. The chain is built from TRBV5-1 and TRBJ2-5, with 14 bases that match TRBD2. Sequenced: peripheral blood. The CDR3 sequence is CASTGLAGVETQYF. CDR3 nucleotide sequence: TGCGCCAGCACGGGACTAGCGGGAGTAGAGACCCAGTACTTC. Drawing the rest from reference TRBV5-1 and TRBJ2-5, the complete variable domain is KAGVTQTPRYLIKTRGQQVTLSCSPISGHRSVSWYQQTPGQGLQFLFEYFSETQRNKGNFPGRFSGRQFSNSRSEMNVSTLELGDSALYLCASTGLAGVETQYFGPGTRLLVL.